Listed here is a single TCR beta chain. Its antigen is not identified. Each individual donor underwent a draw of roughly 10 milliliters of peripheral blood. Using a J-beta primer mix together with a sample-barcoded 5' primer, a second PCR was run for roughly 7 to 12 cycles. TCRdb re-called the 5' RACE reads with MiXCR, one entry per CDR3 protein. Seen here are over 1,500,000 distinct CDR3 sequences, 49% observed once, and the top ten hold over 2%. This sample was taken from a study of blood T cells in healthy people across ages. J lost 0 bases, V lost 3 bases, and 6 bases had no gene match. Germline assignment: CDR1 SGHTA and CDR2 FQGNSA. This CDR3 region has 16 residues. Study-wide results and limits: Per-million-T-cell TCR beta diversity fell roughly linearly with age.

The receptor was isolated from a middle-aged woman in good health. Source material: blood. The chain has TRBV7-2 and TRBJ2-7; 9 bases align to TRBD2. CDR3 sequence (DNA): TGTGCCAGCAGCTTTCTAGCGGGGCCCAGCTCCTACGAGCAGTACTTC. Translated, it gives CASSFLAGPSSYEQYF.